These T cell receptor beta chains were read from a single sample in a study of identical twins. From the 5' RACE reads, TCRdb called clonotypes with MiXCR, one entry per CDR3 protein. The sample has some 460,000 distinct CDR3 sequences, 14% seen once; the top ten hold about 0.54%. This sample was also put to use in a study of yellow fever vaccine responses in identical twins.

Sequenced: CD4+ T cells sorted from blood. The receptor source for this set is a woman aged 18-29 years in good health. Both conserved end residues are part of each CDR3.

V: TRBV5-1; J: TRBJ2-5; CDR3: CASSLGPGQETQYF
V: TRBV10-3; J: TRBJ1-4; CDR3: CAISEAQLGEKLFF
V: TRBV7-6; J: TRBJ2-1; CDR3: CASRTEGEQFF
V: TRBV7-2; J: TRBJ2-7; CDR3: CASSWTSGSYEQYF
V: TRBV6-1; J: TRBJ2-5; CDR3: CASRPGLVQETQYF
V: TRBV5-6; J: TRBJ2-2; CDR3: CASSYWGINTGELFF
V: TRBV7-2; J: TRBJ2-7; CDR3: CASSLIGLITYEQYF
V: TRBV6-1; J: TRBJ2-7; CDR3: CASRNSGGAYEQYF
V: TRBV3-1; J: TRBJ2-3; CDR3: CASSQETTGLSTDTQYF
V: TRBV20-1; J: TRBJ2-1; CDR3: CSARDYLAGTNEQFF
V: TRBV29-1; J: TRBJ2-7; CDR3: CSARDISYEQYF
V: TRBV15; J: TRBJ2-3; CDR3: CATSRLAGTQYF
V: TRBV3-1; J: TRBJ2-1; CDR3: CASSQELGNEQFF
V: TRBV7-2; J: TRBJ2-3; CDR3: CASSLDAGDGTDTQYF
V: TRBV7-3; J: TRBJ2-2; CDR3: CASSAQPNTGELFF
V: TRBV20-1; J: TRBJ2-2; CDR3: CSAREFRGASGELFF
V: TRBV3-1; J: TRBJ2-7; CDR3: CASSPRGPRGNEQYF
V: TRBV29-1; J: TRBJ2-3; CDR3: CSVAPFPTDTQYF
V: TRBV7-9; J: TRBJ2-4; CDR3: CASSFDLAKNIQYF
V: TRBV5-4; J: TRBJ2-3; CDR3: CASSGRASGISDTQYF
V: TRBV7-9; J: TRBJ1-1; CDR3: CASSLYRGGSAEAFF
V: TRBV6-1; J: TRBJ2-3; CDR3: CASSPLAEGTDTQYF
V: TRBV6-2/TRBV6-3; J: TRBJ2-3; CDR3: CASSNLGTSTDTQYF
V: TRBV15; J: TRBJ2-7; CDR3: CATSREAAGRGSYEQYF
V: TRBV24-1; J: TRBJ2-1; CDR3: CATSDLQIREWSYNEQFF
V: TRBV7-6; J: TRBJ2-5; CDR3: CASSLRRDSKETQYF
V: TRBV18; J: TRBJ1-1; CDR3: CASSPTAGNTEAFF
V: TRBV5-1; J: TRBJ2-7; CDR3: CASSLDGGRAIYEQYF
V: TRBV9; J: TRBJ2-3; CDR3: CASSVVGRGADTQYF
V: TRBV12-3/TRBV12-4; J: TRBJ1-5; CDR3: CASTLDSNQPQHF
V: TRBV2; J: TRBJ2-7; CDR3: CASSTRPYEQYF
V: TRBV20-1; J: TRBJ2-3; CDR3: CSARGQGASDTQYF
V: TRBV4-1; J: TRBJ2-1; CDR3: CASSERGTPPSHEQFF
V: TRBV5-1; J: TRBJ1-2; CDR3: CASSLNRDNYGYTF
V: TRBV20-1; J: TRBJ2-2; CDR3: CSARDSKRGDTGELFF